This T cell receptor beta chain appears in the sequencing data of a study of Ad26.COV2.S vaccination and SARS-CoV-2 variants. Repertoires were generated with immunoSEQ multiplex PCR, while TCRdb's copy carries only in-frame clones and drops some. Among hundreds of thousands of clones, around 89% were seen once, and the ten largest hold roughly 4.8%. Treatment defined: roughly 19 received Ad26.COV2.S at low or high dose, single or two shots; about 5 received placebo; per-sample allocation not given. Sample collection was performed on day 63 after the first vaccine or placebo injection. The sequenced sample was peripheral blood, obtained in a trial of Ad26.COV2.S vaccine versus placebo. The source is a person between 18 and 60 years old who received the Ad26.COV2.S COVID-19 vaccine or a placebo.

This CDR3 reads CASSEMGGDNEKLFF. The CDR3 region has the DNA TGTGCCAGCAGTGAAATGGGGGGGGATAATGAAAAACTGTTTTTT. This chain links TRBV6-1 with TRBJ1-4, with D tentatively TRBD1 (5 bases). CDR1 MNHNS and CDR2 SASEGT come from the germline V gene. V lost 2 bases to trimming and J lost 4 bases, with 11 bases between them. This CDR3 comprises 15 residues.